Shown below are 4 T cell receptor beta chains from a single sample sequenced in a study of CD8 T cells in Susac syndrome. cDNA came from approximately 0.5 to 1 ug RNA primed by random hexamers. TCRdb used MiXCR to reprocess the immunoSEQ multiplex PCR reads, holding one entry per CDR3 protein. The table has 150,000 to 250,000 distinct CDR3 sequences, 90% to 95% seen once. The sample was CD4+ T cells from PBMCs. The source of these receptors is a human donor with multiple sclerosis.

This chain connects TRBV29-1 to TRBJ1-4; D is unclear. The V gene lost 4 bases and the J gene lost 8 bases, with 20 bases spanning the gap. Per the germline V gene, CDR1 is SQVTM and CDR2 is ANQGSEA. The CDR3 is made up of 15 amino acids. DNA for the CDR3: TGCAGCGTTGCCCAAGGAGATCGAGGTGGAGAAAAACTGTTTTTT. This gives the protein CSVAQGDRGGEKLFF.

The V call is TRBV20-1, the J call TRBJ2-7, with TRBD1 as a possible D gene (5 bases). The V and J ends lost 6 bases and 0 bases respectively, with 15 bases between them. CDR3 size: 14 residues. Germline CDR1 DFQATT, CDR2 SNEGSKA (reference sequence). In DNA, the CDR3 is TGCAGTGCCTCTAGGGGCGGCGACTCCTACGAGCAGTACTTC. Its translation is CSASRGGDSYEQYF.

The rearrangement joins TRBV20-1 to TRBJ2-1; TRBD2 is a possible D gene (6 bases). The V and J ends lost 7 bases and 4 bases respectively, with 8 bases between them. The germline V gene has CDR1 DFQATT and CDR2 SNEGSKA (reference sequence). The CDR3 has 11 residues. CDR3 amino acids: CSVGGYNEQFF. The DNA of the CDR3 is TGCAGTGTTGGGGGGTACAATGAGCAGTTCTTC.

This clonotype came up a few times. The chain joins TRBV12-3 or TRBV12-4 to TRBJ1-1, with 7 bases matching TRBD1. The J segment lost 2 bases and the V segment lost 5 bases, leaving 5 bases of the junction unmatched. CDR3 length equals 14 residues. CDR3 region: CASSQGQTNTEAFF. In nucleotides, the CDR3 is TGTGCCAGCAGTCAGGGACAGACTAACACTGAAGCTTTCTTT.